The 29 T cell receptor beta chains below come from one sample, sequenced in a study of T cell responses to AZD1222 COVID-19 vaccine. The table came from immunoSEQ multiplex PCR; TCRdb's copy has only in-frame clones and leaves some out. Of about 180,000 clones detected, 70% to 90% appear once; the ten largest clones hold approximately 10%. The sample in question was peripheral blood, obtained 28 days after the second AZD1222 dose. All receptors come from an adult who received the AZD1222 COVID-19 vaccine.

The gene calls are TRBV5-5 and TRBJ2-2; perhaps D is TRBD1 or TRBD2 (5 bases each). The CDR3 loop spans 17 amino acids. Deletions cut 2 bases from V and 0 bases from J, with 14 bases between. Per germline, CDR1 SGHKS and CDR2 YYEKEE (reference sequence). CDR3 loop: CASSLIAGTANTGELFF. As DNA, the CDR3 is TGTGCCAGCAGCTTAATTGCCGGGACGGCGAACACCGGGGAGCTGTTTTTT.

This chain links TRBV5-4 with TRBJ2-5; TRBD2 agrees at 10 bases. CDR1 SGHNT and CDR2 YYREEE come from the germline V gene (reference sequence). This CDR3 is 15 amino acids long. Germline trimming cut 2 bases from V and 4 bases from J; bases unmatched to any gene: 5. CDR3 sequence reads: CASSLSLAGRETQYF. The CDR3 DNA reads TGTGCCAGCAGCTTATCACTAGCGGGACGAGAGACCCAGTACTTC. The whole variable domain, filled in from reference TRBV5-4 and TRBJ2-5, reads ETGVTQSPTHLIKTRGQQVTLRCSSQSGHNTVSWYQQALGQGPQFIFQYYREEENGRGNFPPRFSGLQFPNYSSELNVNALELDDSALYLCASSLSLAGRETQYFGPGTRLLVL.

The J gene is TRBJ2-3, the V gene TRBV19; 14 positions agree with TRBD2. This CDR3 contains 17 residues. Germline lookup yields CDR1 LNHDA and CDR2 SQIVND (reference sequence). The J segment lost 2 bases and the V segment lost 5 bases, leaving 6 bases of the junction unmatched. Written as DNA, the CDR3 is TGTGCCAGTAGTCGGACGGGACTAGCGGGGGACACAGATACGCAGTATTTT. Translation gives CASSRTGLAGDTDTQYF.

The chain couples TRBV18 to TRBJ2-2; no reliable D call. Trimming pared 1 base from V and 0 bases from J, leaving 15 bases between. Germline CDR1 reads KGHSH; CDR2 reads LQKENI. This CDR3 is built from 18 residues. The CDR3 bases are TGTGCCAGCTCACCACGGAGTCTGGATTTTGCGAACACCGGGGAGCTGTTTTTT. Protein: CASSPRSLDFANTGELFF.

The V gene is TRBV6-1, the J gene TRBJ1-2; D not resolved. V lost 1 base and J lost 7, with 13 bases in between. This CDR3 has 14 residues. CDR1 MNHNS and CDR2 SASEGT come from the germline V gene. The CDR3 bases are TGTGCCAGCAGTGAAGGAGTAGGTTCGTTTGGCTACACCTTC. Protein sequence: CASSEGVGSFGYTF.

The chain has TRBV3-1 (or the pseudogene TRBV3-2) and TRBJ1-4; 9 nucleotides align to TRBD1. CDR3 size: 14 residues. CDR1 is LGHDT and CDR2 is YNNKEL in the germline V gene (reference sequence). The V gene end was trimmed by 1 base and the J gene end by 11 bases; junction bases not matched to a gene: 5. The CDR3 nucleotides are TGTGCCAGCAGCCAAGCGAGACAGGGGGGGAAACTGTTTTTT. Protein sequence: CASSQARQGGKLFF.

The J gene is TRBJ2-1, the V gene TRBV6-5; 7 bases are a match to TRBD2. Germline V gives CDR1 MNHEY, CDR2 SVGAGI. The CDR3 is 16 residues long. With 2 bases clipped from V and 2 bases from J, the junction kept 6 bases outside the gene matches. In DNA, the CDR3 is TGTGCCAGCAGTTACGCTACTAGCGCGACCTACAATGAGCAGTTCTTC. Translating it yields CASSYATSATYNEQFF.

V is TRBV3-1 (or the pseudogene TRBV3-2) and J is TRBJ2-3; tentative D call: TRBD2 (5 bases). The V end was cut by 0 bases, the J end by 6 bases, with 13 bases between. CDR3 length: 15 amino acids. The germline gives CDR1 LGHDT, CDR2 YNNKEL (reference sequence). CDR3 coding DNA: TGTGCCAGCAGCCAAGATGTCAGACTAAAGGATACGCAGTATTTT. Protein: CASSQDVRLKDTQYF.

The genes are TRBV25-1 and TRBJ2-7; no reliable D call. Germline CDR1 and CDR2: MGHDK and SYGVNS. The V end was cut by 3 bases, the J end by 0 bases, with 12 bases between. CDR3 size: 15 residues. The CDR3 nucleotides read TGTGCCAGCAGTGACCCCAGAGGCAGCTCCTACGAGCAGTACTTC. Translated: CASSDPRGSSYEQYF.

This clone was recorded a few times. V is TRBV24-1 and J is TRBJ1-2, with unresolved D. Germline V lookup: CDR1 KGHDR, CDR2 SFDVKD. The CDR3 is made up of 14 amino acids. V was pared by 2 bases and J by 1 base, with 7 bases between. The CDR3 DNA follows: TGTGCCACCAGTGATTGGGCCTTTAACTATGGCTACACCTTC. Translated: CATSDWAFNYGYTF.

As to this clone: This same CDR3 is encoded by further DNA sequences in the sample. In DNA, the CDR3 is TGCGCCAGCAGCTTGGTGGGGGCAGGCGCAGATACGCAGTATTTT. Its protein is CASSLVGAGADTQYF. The chain links TRBV5-1 to TRBJ2-3; maybe TRBD1 (6 bases). Germline CDR1 SGHRS, CDR2 YFSETQ. V lost 0 bases and J lost 4, with 12 bases in between. The length of the CDR3 is 15 residues.

This chain links TRBV11-2 with TRBJ1-2; D not certain. The germline V gene has CDR1 SGHAT and CDR2 FQNNGV. The CDR3 length is 13 residues. Trimming left V 2 bases short and J 0 bases short, with 4 bases between. The CDR3 region is CASSLKANYGYTF. CDR3 bases: TGTGCCAGCAGCTTAAAGGCTAACTATGGCTACACCTTC.

This chain uses TRBV6-5 with TRBJ1-1; D call uncertain. V was pared by 6 bases and J by 12 bases, with 20 bases between. Germline values: CDR1 MNHEY, CDR2 SVGAGI. CDR3 length: 13 residues. The CDR3 loop is CASSGPFGGVPFF. The CDR3 nucleotides are TGTGCCAGCAGCGGACCGTTTGGTGGGGTACCTTTCTTT.

This clone was found a few times. The chain joins TRBV12-3 or TRBV12-4 to TRBJ2-7; D gene ambiguous. The CDR3 has 11 amino acids. Trimming left V 6 bases short and J 6 bases short, with 9 bases between. CDR3 bases: TGTGCCAGCAGCCTAGGGTTCGAGCAGTACTTC. This codes for CASSLGFEQYF.

This chain connects TRBV5-1 to TRBJ2-2, with TRBD1 matching 7 bases. V gave up 3 bases and J gave up 1 base; unmatched junction bases: 3. CDR3 length: 15 residues. The germline V gene encodes CDR1 SGHRS and CDR2 YFSETQ. The CDR3 sequence is CASSSDRRNTGELFF. DNA of the CDR3: TGCGCCAGCAGCTCGGACAGGCGGAACACCGGGGAGCTGTTTTTT.

This clone has just one count. The chain uses TRBV5-1 and TRBJ1-1; 7 bases fit TRBD1. The CDR3 is 14 residues long. Trimming took 0 bases from V and 6 from J; bases not matched to a gene: 5. Germline CDR1 is SGHRS and CDR2 is YFSETQ. The CDR3 here is CASSLGGGAAEAFF. The CDR3 DNA sequence: TGCGCCAGCAGCTTGGGAGGGGGCGCGGCTGAAGCTTTCTTT.

J is TRBJ1-4 and V is TRBV28, with D perhaps matching TRBD1 (5 bases). V lost 8 bases and J lost 8, with 24 bases in between. This CDR3 spans 16 amino acids. The germline CDR1 and CDR2 sequences are MDHEN and SYDVKM. CDR3 sequence reads: CASGSLGPGGREKLFF. The CDR3 nucleotides are TGTGCCAGCGGTTCCCTCGGACCCGGGGGAAGGGAAAAACTGTTTTTT.

V and J are TRBV7-9 and TRBJ2-3; D possibly corresponds to TRBD1 (5 bases). From germline, CDR1 is SEHNR and CDR2 FQNEAQ (reference sequence). CDR3 length: 15 residues. Trimming removed 4 bases from V and 2 bases from J, with 13 bases in between. Written as DNA, the CDR3 is TGTGCCAGCAGCTCCAACAGGATGGCCACAGATACGCAGTATTTT. Translation gives CASSSNRMATDTQYF. Based on the CDR3 plus reference TRBV7-9 and TRBJ2-3, the full variable domain is DTGVSQNPRHKITKRGQNVTFRCDPISEHNRLYWYRQTLGQGPEFLTYFQNEAQLEKSRLLSDRFSAERPKGSFSTLEIQRTEQGDSAMYLCASSSNRMATDTQYFGPGTRLTVL.

This clone appeared once. The chain recombines TRBV7-6 with TRBJ1-6, with 9 positions matching TRBD1. Germline V gene data show CDR1 as SGHVS and CDR2 as FNYEAQ. The CDR3 loop spans 14 amino acids. The V and J ends lost 5 bases and 7 bases, in that order; junction bases with no gene match: 3. Here the CDR3 DNA reads TGTGCCAGCAGCCCACAGGGGGCCAATTCACCCCTCCACTTT. Its translation is CASSPQGANSPLHF.

The chain joins TRBV2 to TRBJ2-7, with D unresolved. Germline CDR1 SNHLY, CDR2 FYNNEI. The CDR3 runs 14 residues. Deletions cut 1 base from V and 2 bases from J, with 9 bases between. In nucleotides, the CDR3 is TGTGCCAGCAGTGAAGGTTGGCTGGCCTACGAGCAGTACTTC. Translation gives CASSEGWLAYEQYF.

To note about this clone: The sample carries other DNA sequences with the same CDR3. The chain carries TRBV18 and TRBJ2-5; D is ambiguous. The CDR3 contains 11 residues. Per the germline V gene, CDR1 is KGHSH and CDR2 is LQKENI. V shed 3 bases and J shed 3 bases, with 2 bases lying between them. Here the CDR3 DNA reads TGTGCCAGCTCACCCAAAGAGACCCAGTACTTC. Translation gives CASSPKETQYF.

The rearrangement uses TRBV7-2 and TRBJ1-5; D remains unclear. Germline CDR1 SGHTA, CDR2 FQGNSA. This CDR3 comprises 16 residues. V was trimmed by 0 bases and J by 5 bases, leaving 14 bases between them. The CDR3 region is CASSLAPSGFHQPQHF. DNA for the CDR3: TGTGCCAGCAGCTTAGCCCCCTCCGGGTTTCATCAGCCCCAGCATTTT.

This clone appeared a single time. In the same sample, other DNA sequences code for this CDR3. This chain uses TRBV18 with TRBJ1-5, with unresolved D. The CDR3 runs to 13 residues. V shed 1 base and J shed 2 bases, with 3 bases lying between them. Germline V gene data show CDR1 as KGHSH and CDR2 as LQKENI. This CDR3 reads CASSPQGNQPQHF. The CDR3 bases are TGTGCCAGCTCACCACAGGGCAATCAGCCCCAGCATTTT.

The chain has TRBV11-3 and TRBJ2-1, with D uncertain. The V gene's germline CDR1 is SGHNT and CDR2 YENEEA. This CDR3 is 13 amino acids long. Trimming shortened V by 2 bases and J by 9 bases, and 11 bases separated the two germline ends. CDR3 amino acids: CASSLTGPSEQFF. DNA for the CDR3: TGTGCCAGCAGCTTAACTGGCCCGAGTGAGCAGTTCTTC.

V and J are TRBV19 and TRBJ1-4; D perhaps matches TRBD1 (6 bases). Trimming left V 4 bases short and J 8 bases short, with 14 bases between. CDR1 and CDR2 from the germline V gene are LNHDA and SQIVND (reference sequence). CDR3 size: 14 residues. DNA for the CDR3: TGTGCCAGTAGTACGACAGGAGTAGGGGAAAAACTGTTTTTT. Its translation is CASSTTGVGEKLFF.

The V and J genes are TRBV6-5 and TRBJ2-7; 12 positions agree with TRBD1. With V trimmed by 6 bases and J by 6 bases, 6 bases remained unmatched. This CDR3 has 14 residues. The V gene's germline CDR1 is MNHEY and CDR2 SVGAGI. CDR3 coding DNA: TGTGCCAGCAGGGGGGCGGGACAGGGGGCCGAGCAGTACTTC. Amino acid sequence: CASRGAGQGAEQYF.

This rearrangement joins TRBV20-1 to TRBJ2-7, with D maybe TRBD2 (5 bases). Germline V CDR1 and CDR2: DFQATT, SNEGSKA (reference sequence). The V and J ends lost 3 bases and 6 bases respectively, with 9 bases between them. The CDR3 spans 11 residues. The CDR3 sequence is CSARGSLEQYF. DNA for the CDR3: TGCAGTGCTAGGGGGAGCCTCGAGCAGTACTTC.

This chain uses TRBV27 with TRBJ2-7; TRBD2 matches at 8 bases. Germline V CDR1 and CDR2: MNHEY, SMNVEV (reference sequence). The CDR3 consists of 15 residues. The ends lost 5 bases at V and 2 bases at J; junction bases unmatched: 8. The chain's CDR3 is CASSGSSGPPYEQYF. The CDR3 DNA sequence: TGTGCCAGCAGTGGCTCTAGCGGGCCCCCCTACGAGCAGTACTTC.

This clone has only one observation. J is TRBJ1-1 and V is TRBV9, with D perhaps TRBD1 (5 bases). Germline V gene sequence: CDR1 SGDLS, CDR2 YYNGEE. V gave up 5 bases and J gave up 0 bases, with 11 bases separating them. The CDR3 runs 14 residues. The CDR3 here is CASSGGNMNTEAFF. In DNA, the CDR3 is TGTGCCAGCAGTGGGGGGAACATGAACACTGAAGCTTTCTTT.